The rows below give T cell receptor beta chains drawn from one sample of a study of blood T cell repertoires in COVID-19. Repertoires were generated with immunoSEQ multiplex PCR, while TCRdb's copy carries only in-frame clones and drops some. This sample has approximately 180,000 clones, with 75% to 90% found just once. The sequencing input was peripheral blood. The receptors originated from a human donor with active or convalescent COVID-19. The donor label of this sample is uncertain. CDR3s include the opening cysteine and the closing phenylalanine or tryptophan. Fields, in order: clone size, V gene, D gene, J gene, CDR3 DNA, CDR3 protein. The D gene is left open where the match is weak. Clone size is shown for a subset of rows, as once, few, many or a class of expanded clone.

clone size: few; V gene: TRBV7-2; D gene: TRBD2; J gene: TRBJ2-5; CDR3 DNA: TGTGCCAGCAGCTTACCTATAGGACTAGCGGGGGCCCGCTTGGGGTCCCAGTACTTC; CDR3 protein: CASSLPIGLAGARLGSQYF
clone size: once; V gene: TRBV4-2; D gene: NA; J gene: TRBJ1-1; CDR3 DNA: TGTGCCAGCAGCCAAGATAGGGTGACAGCAAACACTGAAGCTTTCTTT; CDR3 protein: CASSQDRVTANTEAFF
clone size: NA; V gene: TRBV5-1; D gene: TRBD1; J gene: TRBJ1-2; CDR3 DNA: TGCGCCAGCAGCCCCATTTACCGGGACAGGGAGGACTATGGCTACACCTTC; CDR3 protein: CASSPIYRDREDYGYTF
clone size: NA; V gene: TRBV24-1; D gene: NA; J gene: TRBJ1-4; CDR3 DNA: TGTGCCACCAGTGATGGGCGGGGCGGAAAACTGTTTTTT; CDR3 protein: CATSDGRGGKLFF
clone size: NA; V gene: TRBV7-9; D gene: NA; J gene: TRBJ1-1; CDR3 DNA: TGTGCCAGCAGCTTAGGGACAAAGAACACTGAAGCTTTCTTT; CDR3 protein: CASSLGTKNTEAFF
clone size: NA; V gene: TRBV12-5; D gene: TRBD1; J gene: TRBJ1-2; CDR3 DNA: TGTGCTAGTGGGGGAGATCAGGGGGTAGACTATGGCTACACCTTC; CDR3 protein: CASGGDQGVDYGYTF
clone size: once; V gene: TRBV5-4; D gene: NA; J gene: TRBJ1-3; CDR3 DNA: TGTGCCAGCAGCTTGGGGCCTCCTGGAAACACCATATATTTT; CDR3 protein: CASSLGPPGNTIYF
clone size: NA; V gene: TRBV27; D gene: TRBD2; J gene: TRBJ2-7; CDR3 DNA: TGTGCCAGCTCGTTAAGCGGGGGACGATACGAGCAGTACTTC; CDR3 protein: CASSLSGGRYEQYF
clone size: NA; V gene: TRBV11-3; D gene: NA; J gene: TRBJ2-5; CDR3 DNA: TGTGCCAGCAGCCTCACCGGAGAGACCCAGTACTTC; CDR3 protein: CASSLTGETQYF
clone size: NA; V gene: TRBV9; D gene: TRBD2; J gene: TRBJ2-1; CDR3 DNA: TGTGCCAGCAGCGCGGGACTAGCGGGGGGGCAGTTCTTC; CDR3 protein: CASSAGLAGGQFF
clone size: NA; V gene: TRBV25-1; D gene: NA; J gene: TRBJ2-3; CDR3 DNA: TGTGCCAGCAGTAAATTAGGGGTTTATACGCAGTATTTT; CDR3 protein: CASSKLGVYTQYF
clone size: NA; V gene: TRBV4-1; D gene: TRBD1; J gene: TRBJ1-2; CDR3 DNA: TGCGCCAGCAGCCCTTGGACAGGGAACCGTGGTCGTGGCTACACCTTC; CDR3 protein: CASSPWTGNRGRGYTF
clone size: NA; V gene: TRBV6-7; D gene: NA; J gene: TRBJ2-1; CDR3 DNA: TGTGCCAGCAGGGGGGAGGACCTTTATGAGCAGTTCTTC; CDR3 protein: CASRGEDLYEQFF
clone size: NA; V gene: TRBV6-5; D gene: TRBD1; J gene: TRBJ1-1; CDR3 DNA: TGTGCCAGCAGTTACGGACAGGGGTTTAGGATTGAAGCTTTCTTT; CDR3 protein: CASSYGQGFRIEAFF
clone size: NA; V gene: TRBV28; D gene: NA; J gene: TRBJ1-2; CDR3 DNA: TGTGCCAGCAGTTCGAGTAGTAATGGCTACACCTTC; CDR3 protein: CASSSSSNGYTF
clone size: NA; V gene: TRBV9; D gene: NA; J gene: TRBJ1-1; CDR3 DNA: TGTGCCAGCAGCCCCCGGGGGGGAATGGGCAACACTGAAGCTTTCTTT; CDR3 protein: CASSPRGGMGNTEAFF
clone size: NA; V gene: TRBV2; D gene: TRBD2; J gene: TRBJ2-7; CDR3 DNA: TGTGCCAGCAGTGCGGCGGGAGGGGGTTACGAGCAGTACTTC; CDR3 protein: CASSAAGGGYEQYF
clone size: few; V gene: TRBV2; D gene: TRBD1; J gene: TRBJ1-5; CDR3 DNA: TGTGCCAGCAGTAACCCGGGACAGGGATCACAGCCCCAGCATTTT; CDR3 protein: CASSNPGQGSQPQHF
clone size: few; V gene: TRBV6-1; D gene: TRBD1; J gene: TRBJ1-6; CDR3 DNA: TGTGCCAGCAGTGAAACATCCGGGACAGGGAGGAGAAAAAATTCACCCCTCCACTTT; CDR3 protein: CASSETSGTGRRKNSPLHF
clone size: NA; V gene: TRBV27; D gene: TRBD1; J gene: TRBJ1-5; CDR3 DNA: TGTGCCAGCAGGTCTTGGACAGGGACTGGCAATCAGCCCCAGCATTTT; CDR3 protein: CASRSWTGTGNQPQHF
clone size: NA; V gene: TRBV5-5; D gene: NA; J gene: TRBJ1-2; CDR3 DNA: TGTGCCAGCAGCCCGGGTGGGTGGGGCTACACCTTC; CDR3 protein: CASSPGGWGYTF
clone size: few; V gene: TRBV6-6; D gene: TRBD1; J gene: TRBJ1-4; CDR3 DNA: TGTGCCAGCAGTCCCGGACGACAGGGCCTTAATGAAAAACTGTTTTTT; CDR3 protein: CASSPGRQGLNEKLFF
clone size: NA; V gene: TRBV5-4; D gene: NA; J gene: TRBJ2-6; CDR3 DNA: TGTGCCAGCAGCTTTGGCAGGTTCGTTTCTGGGGCCAACGTCCTGACTTTC; CDR3 protein: CASSFGRFVSGANVLTF
clone size: NA; V gene: TRBV4-1; D gene: TRBD1; J gene: TRBJ1-1; CDR3 DNA: TGCGCCAGCAGCCAGGACCGGGACAGGGTCACTGAAGCTTTCTTT; CDR3 protein: CASSQDRDRVTEAFF
clone size: NA; V gene: TRBV2; D gene: TRBD1; J gene: TRBJ2-5; CDR3 DNA: TGTGCCAGCAATTTGAGGGGACAGGCTCAAGAGACCCAGTACTTC; CDR3 protein: CASNLRGQAQETQYF
clone size: NA; V gene: TRBV6-5; D gene: NA; J gene: TRBJ2-5; CDR3 DNA: TGTGCCAGCAGTACTAACAGGGGAGGAGAGACCCAGTACTTC; CDR3 protein: CASSTNRGGETQYF
clone size: NA; V gene: TRBV19; D gene: TRBD1; J gene: TRBJ2-7; CDR3 DNA: TGTGCCAGTAGTCCACGGGACAGGGGGACAGGGTTCAAGTACGAGCAGTACTTC; CDR3 protein: CASSPRDRGTGFKYEQYF
clone size: NA; V gene: TRBV7-2; D gene: TRBD2; J gene: TRBJ2-1; CDR3 DNA: TGTGCCAGCAGCTTACCGGGAGGGAACAATGAGCAGTTCTTC; CDR3 protein: CASSLPGGNNEQFF
clone size: NA; V gene: TRBV5-3; D gene: NA; J gene: TRBJ2-7; CDR3 DNA: TGTGCCAGAAATAGCCTTCTCGAGCAGTACTTC; CDR3 protein: CARNSLLEQYF
clone size: few; V gene: TRBV20-1; D gene: TRBD2; J gene: TRBJ2-7; CDR3 DNA: TGCAGTGCGCCTACTAGCGGCGGGCAGTACTTC; CDR3 protein: CSAPTSGGQYF
clone size: NA; V gene: TRBV7-2; D gene: NA; J gene: TRBJ1-4; CDR3 DNA: TGTGCCAGCAGCTCACGGGGTCCAACTAATGAAAAACTGTTTTTT; CDR3 protein: CASSSRGPTNEKLFF
clone size: NA; V gene: TRBV19; D gene: NA; J gene: TRBJ1-1; CDR3 DNA: TGTGCCAGTAGTATCAACCCTTCCAGCGCGGTAGCTTTCTTT; CDR3 protein: CASSINPSSAVAFF
clone size: NA; V gene: TRBV19; D gene: NA; J gene: TRBJ2-3; CDR3 DNA: TGTGCCAGTTTACAGGCTGGCACAGATACGCAGTATTTT; CDR3 protein: CASLQAGTDTQYF
clone size: once; V gene: TRBV29-1; D gene: TRBD2; J gene: TRBJ2-1; CDR3 DNA: TGCAGCGTTGTGGGACTAGCGGGCTCCCTATCCAATGAGCAGTTCTTC; CDR3 protein: CSVVGLAGSLSNEQFF
clone size: NA; V gene: TRBV7-2; D gene: TRBD1; J gene: TRBJ1-5; CDR3 DNA: TGTGCCAGCAGCCCGCGACAGGGGGTTGGTCAGCCCCAGCATTTT; CDR3 protein: CASSPRQGVGQPQHF
clone size: NA; V gene: TRBV5-5; D gene: TRBD1; J gene: TRBJ2-7; CDR3 DNA: TGTGCCAGCAGCTTAGGAATGAATAAGGGGGCGAGGTCCTACGAGCAGTACTTC; CDR3 protein: CASSLGMNKGARSYEQYF
clone size: NA; V gene: TRBV7-9; D gene: NA; J gene: TRBJ2-5; CDR3 DNA: TGTGCCTCTCTAGGGCCTAGCCAGGAGACCCAGTACTTC; CDR3 protein: CASLGPSQETQYF
clone size: NA; V gene: TRBV19; D gene: TRBD2; J gene: TRBJ2-7; CDR3 DNA: TGTGCCAGTAAGCAGCGGGGGGGATCCGAGCAGTACTTC; CDR3 protein: CASKQRGGSEQYF
clone size: NA; V gene: TRBV28; D gene: TRBD1; J gene: TRBJ2-7; CDR3 DNA: TGTGCCAGCAGACGTTACAGGGGCAGCTACGAGCAGTACTTC; CDR3 protein: CASRRYRGSYEQYF
clone size: NA; V gene: TRBV6-5; D gene: NA; J gene: TRBJ1-5; CDR3 DNA: TGTGCCAGCAGTTACTCGCAGGGTGGTCCCCAGCATTTT; CDR3 protein: CASSYSQGGPQHF
clone size: NA; V gene: TRBV28; D gene: TRBD2; J gene: TRBJ2-3; CDR3 DNA: TGTGCCAGCAGTTACCCGCCGGGACTAAGCACAGATACGCAGTATTTT; CDR3 protein: CASSYPPGLSTDTQYF
clone size: once; V gene: TRBV10-3; D gene: NA; J gene: TRBJ2-7; CDR3 DNA: TGTGCCATCAGTGAGGAGCAGGACACCTACGAGCAGTACTTC; CDR3 protein: CAISEEQDTYEQYF
clone size: once; V gene: TRBV2; D gene: NA; J gene: TRBJ1-4; CDR3 DNA: TGTGCCAGCGCAGGGGCTGAAAAACTGTTTTTT; CDR3 protein: CASAGAEKLFF
clone size: NA; V gene: TRBV29-1; D gene: TRBD1; J gene: TRBJ1-4; CDR3 DNA: TGCAGCGTTGGAGGTTCCGGGACAGGTGAAAAACTGTTTTTT; CDR3 protein: CSVGGSGTGEKLFF
clone size: NA; V gene: TRBV9; D gene: NA; J gene: TRBJ1-1; CDR3 DNA: TGTGCCAGCAGCGTAGGGTGGCAGAACACTGAAGCTTTCTTT; CDR3 protein: CASSVGWQNTEAFF
clone size: few; V gene: TRBV19; D gene: NA; J gene: TRBJ1-1; CDR3 DNA: TGTGCCACCGGAGGGGGGGCTAACACTGAAGCTTTCTTT; CDR3 protein: CATGGGANTEAFF
clone size: NA; V gene: TRBV12-5; D gene: TRBD2; J gene: TRBJ2-2; CDR3 DNA: TGTGCTAGTGGCACAGGGACTAGCGGGACCGGGGAGCTGTTTTTT; CDR3 protein: CASGTGTSGTGELFF
clone size: once; V gene: TRBV3-1/TRBV3-2; D gene: NA; J gene: TRBJ2-7; CDR3 DNA: TGTGCCAGCAGTCTGCAGGGGCTCTCCTACGAGCAGTACTTC; CDR3 protein: CASSLQGLSYEQYF
clone size: NA; V gene: TRBV7-9; D gene: NA; J gene: TRBJ2-3; CDR3 DNA: TGTGCCAGCAGCTTTAAACGGAGCACAGATACGCAGTATTTT; CDR3 protein: CASSFKRSTDTQYF
clone size: few; V gene: TRBV10-1; D gene: NA; J gene: TRBJ1-2; CDR3 DNA: TGCGCCAGCTCGGAGGGCTACACCTTC; CDR3 protein: CASSEGYTF
clone size: NA; V gene: TRBV5-1; D gene: TRBD1; J gene: TRBJ2-7; CDR3 DNA: TGCGCCAGCAGTTGGACAGGGGGTTACGAGCAGTACTTC; CDR3 protein: CASSWTGGYEQYF
clone size: NA; V gene: TRBV12-3/TRBV12-4; D gene: NA; J gene: TRBJ1-1; CDR3 DNA: TGTGCCAGCAGTTACAGGGTCGGGACTGAAGCTTTCTTT; CDR3 protein: CASSYRVGTEAFF
clone size: NA; V gene: TRBV3-1/TRBV3-2; D gene: TRBD2; J gene: TRBJ2-1; CDR3 DNA: TGTGCCAGCAGCATCGGACTAGCGGGGGGGCCCGGCAATGAGCAGTTCTTC; CDR3 protein: CASSIGLAGGPGNEQFF
clone size: once; V gene: TRBV6-6; D gene: NA; J gene: TRBJ2-3; CDR3 DNA: TGTGCCAGCAGTTACGGCCGGGTCCTCACAGATACGCAGTATTTT; CDR3 protein: CASSYGRVLTDTQYF
clone size: NA; V gene: TRBV11-2; D gene: NA; J gene: TRBJ1-1; CDR3 DNA: TGTGCCAGCAGCTTCGTGAACACTGAAGCTTTCTTT; CDR3 protein: CASSFVNTEAFF
clone size: NA; V gene: TRBV18; D gene: TRBD1; J gene: TRBJ1-4; CDR3 DNA: TGTGCCAGCTCACCCGGTATGGGACAGGGCGGCGAAAAACTGTTTTTT; CDR3 protein: CASSPGMGQGGEKLFF
clone size: NA; V gene: TRBV25-1; D gene: NA; J gene: TRBJ2-1; CDR3 DNA: TGTGCCAGCAGTGAAAGGCCAGGGAAGGGGACCTACAATGAGCAGTTCTTC; CDR3 protein: CASSERPGKGTYNEQFF
clone size: NA; V gene: TRBV19; D gene: TRBD2; J gene: TRBJ2-1; CDR3 DNA: TGTGCCAGTAGTATGATCTTGGGCCTAGCGGGGTGGGATGAGCAGTTCTTC; CDR3 protein: CASSMILGLAGWDEQFF
clone size: NA; V gene: TRBV19; D gene: NA; J gene: TRBJ1-2; CDR3 DNA: TGTGCCAGTAGTACGGAACGGCGGAACTATGGCTACACCTTC; CDR3 protein: CASSTERRNYGYTF